The entry below describes one T cell receptor (beta chain). Its target antigen remains unknown. Base-call qualities are not available, and no considerably larger clone is one nucleotide away. The immunoSEQ Assay, a bias-controlled multiplex PCR, was used to amplify TCRbeta CDR3 regions from genomic DNA. On the study's bioinformatics: Within the assay, amplification of reference gene primers was used to estimate how many nucleated cells each sample contained. Sequence reads were collapsed and filtered to measure the absolute abundance of every unique TCRbeta CDR3 rearrangement. Productive Simpson clonality was computed per sample as the square root of Simpson's diversity index over productive rearrangements. TCRdb provides this immuneACCESS table in a form limited to in-frame rearrangements. Some clones are lacking; in checked studies, under half of them reflect an unresolved V gene, and why the rest are absent is not known. Clone size and the V and J calls come from that table; the DNA yielded D and trimming. The sample table contains 40,000 to 50,000 clones; only one count was recorded for 75% to 90% of them. The ten top clones hold roughly 15% of the sample.

The data belong to a study of blood T cell repertoires in COVID-19 (TCRdb year 2020). Study-level background: Collaborator samples came from the United States, Italy and Spain and covered acute and convalescent phases of COVID-19. The samples were drawn from two sources: the first 160 participants of the ongoing ImmuneRACE study, and fewer than 1,500 subjects contributed by 6 global collaborators. The repertoires were released in a freely available public database meant as a resource for research on the immune response to SARS-CoV-2. Where available, HLA class I and class II types were obtained from metadata supplied by the sample provider rather than from assay-based typing. Sample metadata almost always included a de-identified subject ID, COVID-19 status, age in years and sex. The material from the prospective study consisted of cDNA or gDNA derived from T cells, B-cell-depleted T cells, or PBMCs. The dataset comprised deeply sampled blood TCRbeta repertoires from subjects exposed to, actively infected with, or recovered from COVID-19.

The collaborating institutions used their own protocols to collect whole blood in K2EDTA tubes. For TCRbeta analysis, collaborators shipped samples as frozen whole blood, isolated PBMCs, or DNA extracted from either of those sample types. The CDR3 runs 14 amino acids, cysteine and phenylalanine included. Kept here is only the CDR3 DNA, which spans 42 bases and is read in frame from base 1. A distance of 13 bases separates the germline ends of V and J, which lose 6 bases and 7 bases respectively. The germline V gene provides CDR1 MNHEY and CDR2 SVGEGT. Broader findings and caveats from the paper: The amount of clinical and demographic metadata varied by source and participant and was provided uncurated.

The specimen was peripheral blood. The receptor chain draws on TRBV6-2 or TRBV6-3 and TRBJ1-6; the D gene is perhaps TRBD1, from 6 matching bases. This sequence was found in a human donor in a cohort sampled during active COVID-19. The bases are TGTGCCAGCAGCCCACAGGGACACAATTCACCCCTCCACTTT. Translated, this gives CASSPQGHNSPLHF.